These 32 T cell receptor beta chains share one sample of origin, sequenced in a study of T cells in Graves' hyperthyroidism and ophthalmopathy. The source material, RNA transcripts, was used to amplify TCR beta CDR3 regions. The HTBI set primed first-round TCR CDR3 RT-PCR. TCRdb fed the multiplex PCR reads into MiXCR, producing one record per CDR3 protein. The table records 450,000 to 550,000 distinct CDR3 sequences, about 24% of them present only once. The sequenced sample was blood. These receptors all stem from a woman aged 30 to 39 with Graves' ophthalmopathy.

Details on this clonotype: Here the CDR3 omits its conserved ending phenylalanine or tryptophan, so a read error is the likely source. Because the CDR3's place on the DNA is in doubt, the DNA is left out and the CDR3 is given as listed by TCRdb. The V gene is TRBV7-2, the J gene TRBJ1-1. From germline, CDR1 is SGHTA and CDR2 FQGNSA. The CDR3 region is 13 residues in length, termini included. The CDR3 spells CASSTQTATEACY.

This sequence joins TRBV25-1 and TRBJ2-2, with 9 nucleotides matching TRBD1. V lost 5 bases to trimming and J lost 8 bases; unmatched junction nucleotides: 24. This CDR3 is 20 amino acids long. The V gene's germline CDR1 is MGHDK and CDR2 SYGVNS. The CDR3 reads CASSPPGQGYAGQLSGELFF. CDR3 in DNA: TGTGCCAGCAGTCCTCCGGGACAGGGTTACGCGGGACAGTTGTCAGGGGAGCTGTTTTTT.

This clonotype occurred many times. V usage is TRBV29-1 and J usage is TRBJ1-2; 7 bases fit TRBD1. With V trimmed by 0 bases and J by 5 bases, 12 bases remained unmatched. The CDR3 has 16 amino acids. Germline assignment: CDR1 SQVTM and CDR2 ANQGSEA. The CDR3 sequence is CSVEDLTTGTVYGYTF. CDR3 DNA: TGCAGCGTTGAAGACCTCACGACAGGGACCGTATATGGCTACACCTTC.

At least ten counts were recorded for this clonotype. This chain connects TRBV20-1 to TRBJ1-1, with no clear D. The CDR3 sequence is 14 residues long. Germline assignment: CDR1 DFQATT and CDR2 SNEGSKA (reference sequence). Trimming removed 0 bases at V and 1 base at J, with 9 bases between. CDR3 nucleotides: TGCAGTGCTAGAGATCCAGGTTCGAACACTGAAGCTTTCTTT. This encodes CSARDPGSNTEAFF.

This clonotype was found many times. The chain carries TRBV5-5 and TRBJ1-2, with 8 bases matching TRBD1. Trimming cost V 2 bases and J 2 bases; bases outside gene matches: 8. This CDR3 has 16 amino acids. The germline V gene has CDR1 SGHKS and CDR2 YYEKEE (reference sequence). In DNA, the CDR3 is TGTGCCAGCAGCTTACCAACCCAGGGGGCGAACTATGGCTACACCTTC. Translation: CASSLPTQGANYGYTF.

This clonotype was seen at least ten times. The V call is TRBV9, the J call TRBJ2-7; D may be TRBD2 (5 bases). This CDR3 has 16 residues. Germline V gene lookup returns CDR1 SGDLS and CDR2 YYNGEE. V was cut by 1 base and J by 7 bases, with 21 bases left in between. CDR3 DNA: TGTGCCAGCAGCGTATACGAGACTACAACGCTCCGGGAGCAGTACTTC. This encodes CASSVYETTTLREQYF.

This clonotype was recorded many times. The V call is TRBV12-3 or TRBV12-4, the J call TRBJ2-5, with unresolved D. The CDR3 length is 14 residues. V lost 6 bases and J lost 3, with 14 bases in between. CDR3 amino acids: CASSPKYREETQYF. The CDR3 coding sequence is TGTGCCAGCAGCCCCAAATACCGAGAAGAGACCCAGTACTTC.

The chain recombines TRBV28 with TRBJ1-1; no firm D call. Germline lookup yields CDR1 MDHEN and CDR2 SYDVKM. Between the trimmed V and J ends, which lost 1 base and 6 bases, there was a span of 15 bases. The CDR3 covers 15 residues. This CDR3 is CASSLSANLGAEAFF. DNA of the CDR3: TGTGCCAGCAGTTTATCGGCAAATCTCGGCGCTGAAGCTTTCTTT. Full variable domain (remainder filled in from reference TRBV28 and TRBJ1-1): DVKVTQSSRYLVKRTGEKVFLECVQDMDHENMFWYRQDPGLGLRLIYFSYDVKMKEKGDIPEGYSVSREKKERFSLILESASTNQTSMYLCASSLSANLGAEAFFGQGTRLTVV.

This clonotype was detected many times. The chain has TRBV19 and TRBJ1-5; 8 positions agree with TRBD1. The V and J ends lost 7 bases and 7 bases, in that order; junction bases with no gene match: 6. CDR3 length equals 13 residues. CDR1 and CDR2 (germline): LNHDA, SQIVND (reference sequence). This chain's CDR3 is CASNQGALQPQHF. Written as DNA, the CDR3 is TGTGCCAGTAACCAGGGGGCGTTGCAGCCCCAGCATTTT.

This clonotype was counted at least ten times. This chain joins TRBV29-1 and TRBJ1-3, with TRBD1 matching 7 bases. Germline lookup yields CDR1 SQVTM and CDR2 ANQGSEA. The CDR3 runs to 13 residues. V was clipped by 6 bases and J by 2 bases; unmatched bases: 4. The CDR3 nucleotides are TGCAGCGTACAAGGGACAGCTGGAAACACCATATATTTT. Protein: CSVQGTAGNTIYF.

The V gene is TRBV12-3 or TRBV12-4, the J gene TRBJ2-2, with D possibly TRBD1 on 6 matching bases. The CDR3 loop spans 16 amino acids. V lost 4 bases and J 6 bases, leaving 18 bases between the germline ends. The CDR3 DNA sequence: TGTGCCAGCAGTTCAACAGGGCGCAATTCCGCCGGGGAGCTGTTTTTT. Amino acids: CASSSTGRNSAGELFF.

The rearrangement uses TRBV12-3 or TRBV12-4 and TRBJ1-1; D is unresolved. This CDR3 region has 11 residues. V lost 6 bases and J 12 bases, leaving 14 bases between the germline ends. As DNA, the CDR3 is TGTGCCAGCAGAACGGTAGGGAGAACTTTCTTT. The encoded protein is CASRTVGRTFF.

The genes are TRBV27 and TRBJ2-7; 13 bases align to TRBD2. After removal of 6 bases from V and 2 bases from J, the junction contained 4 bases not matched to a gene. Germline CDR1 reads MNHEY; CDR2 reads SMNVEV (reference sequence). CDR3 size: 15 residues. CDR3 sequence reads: CASRGLAGFAYEQYF. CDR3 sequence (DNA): TGTGCCAGCAGGGGACTAGCGGGATTCGCCTACGAGCAGTACTTC.

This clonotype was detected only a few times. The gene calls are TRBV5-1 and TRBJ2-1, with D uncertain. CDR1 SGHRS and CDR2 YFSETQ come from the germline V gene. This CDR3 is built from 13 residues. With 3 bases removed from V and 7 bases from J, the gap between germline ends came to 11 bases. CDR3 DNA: TGCGCCAGCAGCTCGGCCGCCGGGAATGAGCAGTTCTTC. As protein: CASSSAAGNEQFF.

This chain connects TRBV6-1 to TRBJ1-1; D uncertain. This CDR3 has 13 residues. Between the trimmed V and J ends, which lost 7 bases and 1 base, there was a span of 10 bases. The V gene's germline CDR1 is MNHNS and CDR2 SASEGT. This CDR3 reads CASTASQNTEAFF. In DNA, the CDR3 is TGTGCCAGCACAGCCTCACAGAACACTGAAGCTTTCTTT.

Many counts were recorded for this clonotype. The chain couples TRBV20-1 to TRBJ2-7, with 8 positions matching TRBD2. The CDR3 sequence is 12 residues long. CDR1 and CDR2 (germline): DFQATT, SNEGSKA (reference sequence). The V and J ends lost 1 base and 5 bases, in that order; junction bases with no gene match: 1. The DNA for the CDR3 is TGCAGTGCTAGAGCGGGGGGGGACGAGCAGTACTTC. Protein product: CSARAGGDEQYF.

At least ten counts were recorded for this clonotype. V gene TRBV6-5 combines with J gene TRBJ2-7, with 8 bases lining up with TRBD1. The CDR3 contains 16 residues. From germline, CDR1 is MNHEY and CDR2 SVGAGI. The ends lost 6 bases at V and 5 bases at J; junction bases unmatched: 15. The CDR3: CASRAKDRANVDEQYF. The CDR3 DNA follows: TGTGCCAGCAGAGCCAAGGACAGGGCTAACGTTGACGAGCAGTACTTC.

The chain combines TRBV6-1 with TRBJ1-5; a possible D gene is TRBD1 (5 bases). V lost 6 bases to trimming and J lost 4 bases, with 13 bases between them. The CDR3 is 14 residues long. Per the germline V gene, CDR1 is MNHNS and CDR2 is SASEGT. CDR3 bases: TGTGCCAGCAGCCTTGGGACCCAGAATCAGCCCCAGCATTTT. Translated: CASSLGTQNQPQHF.

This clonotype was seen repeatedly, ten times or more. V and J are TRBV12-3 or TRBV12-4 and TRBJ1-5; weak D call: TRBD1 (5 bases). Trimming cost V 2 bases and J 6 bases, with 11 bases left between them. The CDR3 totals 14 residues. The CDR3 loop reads CASSLRTTSQPQHF. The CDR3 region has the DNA TGTGCCAGCAGTTTACGGACAACCAGTCAGCCCCAGCATTTT.

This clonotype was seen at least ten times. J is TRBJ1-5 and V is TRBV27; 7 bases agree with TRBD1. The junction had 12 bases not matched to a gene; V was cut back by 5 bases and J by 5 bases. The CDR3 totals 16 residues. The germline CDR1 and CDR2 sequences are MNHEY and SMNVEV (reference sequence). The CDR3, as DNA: TGTGCCAGCAGTAGAGGGCGACAGGGTGGAGATCAGCCCCAGCATTTT. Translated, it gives CASSRGRQGGDQPQHF.

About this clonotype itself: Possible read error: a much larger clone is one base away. In nucleotides, the CDR3 is TGTGCCAGCAGCCAAGATCTGGCAGGGGCCTACGAGCAGTACTTC. It specifies CASSQDLAGAYEQYF. The rearrangement uses TRBV4-2 and TRBJ2-7; the D gene is possibly TRBD1 (6 bases). V was shortened by 0 bases and J by 2 bases, with 11 bases between the two germline ends. There are 15 residues in the CDR3. Germline CDR1 LGHNA, CDR2 YNFKEQ.

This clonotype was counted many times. The CDR3 DNA sequence: TGTGCCAGCAGCTTCACCTATGAAAAACTGTTTTTT. Encoded protein: CASSFTYEKLFF. This chain links TRBV28 with TRBJ1-4; D is undetermined. The CDR3 has 12 amino acids. Germline V gives CDR1 MDHEN, CDR2 SYDVKM. Trimming took 6 bases from V and 6 from J, leaving 8 bases between them.

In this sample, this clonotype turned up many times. This CDR3 reads CASRGGNSYEQYF. The CDR3, as DNA: TGTGCCAGCAGGGGAGGGAACTCCTACGAGCAGTACTTC. The J gene is TRBJ2-7, the V gene TRBV6-5, with 7 bases identical to TRBD2. Germline lookup yields CDR1 MNHEY and CDR2 SVGAGI. V lost 6 bases and J lost 0; bases outside the gene matches: 2. The CDR3 length is 13 residues.

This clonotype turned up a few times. CDR3 protein: CASSVAQLETQYF. As DNA, the CDR3 is TGTGCCAGCAGCGTAGCCCAATTAGAGACCCAGTACTTC. The V gene is TRBV9, the J gene TRBJ2-5; no definite D call. CDR3 size: 13 residues. Trimming left V 0 bases short and J 4 bases short, with 7 bases between. The germline V gene encodes CDR1 SGDLS and CDR2 YYNGEE.

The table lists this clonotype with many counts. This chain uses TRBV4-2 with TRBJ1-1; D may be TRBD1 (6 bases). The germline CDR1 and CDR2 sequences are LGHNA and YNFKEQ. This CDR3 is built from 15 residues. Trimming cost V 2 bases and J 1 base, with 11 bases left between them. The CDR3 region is CASSQLTGTNTEAFF. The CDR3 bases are TGTGCCAGCAGCCAACTGACAGGCACGAACACTGAAGCTTTCTTT.

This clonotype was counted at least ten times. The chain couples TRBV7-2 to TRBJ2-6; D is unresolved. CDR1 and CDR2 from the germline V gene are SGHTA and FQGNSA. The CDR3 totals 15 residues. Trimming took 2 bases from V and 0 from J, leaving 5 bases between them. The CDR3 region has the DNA TGTGCCAGCAGCTTAACCCTCTCTGGGGCCAACGTCCTGACTTTC. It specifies CASSLTLSGANVLTF.

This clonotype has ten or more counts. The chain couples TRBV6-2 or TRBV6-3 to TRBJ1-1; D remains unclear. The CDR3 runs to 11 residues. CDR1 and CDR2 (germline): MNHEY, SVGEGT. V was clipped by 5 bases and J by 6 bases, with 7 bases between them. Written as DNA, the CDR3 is TGTGCCAGCAGTAGGAGGGCTGAAGCTTTCTTT. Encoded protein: CASSRRAEAFF.

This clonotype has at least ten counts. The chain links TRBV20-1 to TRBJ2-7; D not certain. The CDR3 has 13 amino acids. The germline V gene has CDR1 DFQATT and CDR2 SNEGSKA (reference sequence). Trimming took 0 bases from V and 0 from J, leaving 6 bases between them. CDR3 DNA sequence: TGCAGTGCTAGAGATCGGCGCTCCTACGAGCAGTACTTC. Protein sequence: CSARDRRSYEQYF.

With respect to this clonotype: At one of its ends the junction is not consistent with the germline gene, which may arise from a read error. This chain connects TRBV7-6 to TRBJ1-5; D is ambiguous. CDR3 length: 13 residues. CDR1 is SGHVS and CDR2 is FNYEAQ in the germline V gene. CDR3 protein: CASSPVTNQPQHF. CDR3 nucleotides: TGTGCCAGCAGCCCGGTCACAAATCAGCCTCAGCATTTT.

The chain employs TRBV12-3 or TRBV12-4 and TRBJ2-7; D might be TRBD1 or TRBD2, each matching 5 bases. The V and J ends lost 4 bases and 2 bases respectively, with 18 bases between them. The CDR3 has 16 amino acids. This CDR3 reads CASSSLGAQVTYEQYF. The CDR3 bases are TGTGCCAGCAGTTCACTCGGGGCACAGGTAACCTACGAGCAGTACTTC.

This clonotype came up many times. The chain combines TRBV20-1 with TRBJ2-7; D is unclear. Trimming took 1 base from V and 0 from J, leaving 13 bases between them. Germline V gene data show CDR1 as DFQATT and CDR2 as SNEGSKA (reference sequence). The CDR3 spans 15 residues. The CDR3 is CSARGTTEYSYEQYF. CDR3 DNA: TGCAGTGCTAGAGGCACCACGGAATACTCCTACGAGCAGTACTTC.

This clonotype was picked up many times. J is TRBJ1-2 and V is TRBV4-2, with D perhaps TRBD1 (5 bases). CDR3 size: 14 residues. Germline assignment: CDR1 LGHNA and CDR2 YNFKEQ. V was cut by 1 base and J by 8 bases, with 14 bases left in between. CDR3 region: CASSQVGQGEGYTF. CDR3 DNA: TGTGCCAGCAGCCAAGTCGGGCAGGGAGAAGGCTACACCTTC.